This TCR beta chain was captured in a study of human T cells and chemical hapten exposure. Study-wide context: There were per-sample TCR yield variations, arising mainly from small pooled library volume differences. Study results and caveats: Unchanged with DPC sensitization were TCRs above 1 in 1000 frequency.

The study used a library that attached unique molecular identifiers to individual cDNA molecules. Original data processing: A per-sample median of around 100,000 TCRs was observed, with counts ranging from about 23,224 to 690,600. TCRdb processed the 5' RACE reads anew with MiXCR; each CDR3 protein has one entry. TCRdb, not the authors, supplied the V and J calls. This sample has 75,000 or so distinct CDR3 sequences, with around a sixth found just once. This clonotype was counted only a few times. Its antigen remains unidentified. Whole blood, unfractionated, served as the material for total RNA extraction. This sequence was found in a female donor in good health.

In DNA form, the CDR3 reads TGTGCCAGCACCCCTTTAAAGACCGGTTATGGCTACACCTTC. Amino acid sequence: CASTPLKTGYGYTF. The chain has TRBV7-2 and TRBJ1-2; unclear D gene. This CDR3 spans 14 amino acids. Germline V lookup: CDR1 SGHTA, CDR2 FQGNSA. Trimming took 7 bases from V and 5 from J, leaving 17 bases between them.